This T cell receptor beta chain was obtained from a study of response to subunit inactivated influenza vaccine. Concerning this clonotype: What it recognizes is unknown.

Using its own MiXCR run on the RT-PCR reads, TCRdb lists one record per CDR3 protein. This sample has a few hundred thousand distinct CDR3 sequences, with less than 15% found just once. Broader study findings: Few new T cells, the authors suggested, are recruited by each seasonal influenza vaccination.

Germline V gene sequence: CDR1 SGHRS, CDR2 YFSETQ. The V gene end was trimmed by 3 bases and the J gene end by 7 bases; junction bases not matched to a gene: 8. The CDR3 runs to 15 residues. The TCR was taken from a man aged 45 to 65 who received an inactivated influenza vaccine. J is TRBJ2-1 and V is TRBV5-1, with 9 nucleotides matching TRBD1. The specimen was PBMCs from blood, collected roughly 12 days after vaccination. This CDR3 reads CASSSPGQGWNEQFF. The DNA of the CDR3 is TGCGCCAGCAGCTCTCCGGGACAGGGCTGGAATGAGCAGTTCTTC.